Presented here are 10 T cell receptor beta chains from one specimen sequenced in a study of T-cell reconstitution after alpha-beta-depleted transplantation in children. Unique molecular identifiers tagged the TCRbeta library. TCRdb reprocessed the PCR reads via MiXCR and lists one record per CDR3 protein. Here the sample spans approximately 200,000 distinct CDR3 sequences, about 14% being singletons. The specimen was PBMCs from the stem cell graft donor, collected from the stem cell graft. The source of these receptors is a human donor who donated a stem cell graft to a child with acute lymphoblastic leukemia.

This clonotype came up many times. The J gene is TRBJ2-7, the V gene TRBV29-1, with D perhaps being TRBD1 or TRBD2 (6 bases each). Germline V gene data show CDR1 as SQVTM and CDR2 as ANQGSEA. The V end was cut by 8 bases, the J end by 1 base, with 12 bases between. This CDR3 has 12 amino acids. For the CDR3, the DNA is TGCAGCTCTAGGAGGGGGTCCTACGAGCAGTACTTC. It codes for CSSRRGSYEQYF.

Many counts were recorded for this clonotype. The chain recombines TRBV7-9 with TRBJ2-7; the D is unclear. The CDR3 loop spans 13 amino acids. Looked up from germline, CDR1 is SEHNR and CDR2 is FQNEAQ (reference sequence). V shed 4 bases and J shed 1 base, with 8 bases lying between them. The CDR3 is CASSSTKSYEQYF. CDR3 nucleotide sequence: TGTGCCAGCAGCTCGACCAAATCCTACGAGCAGTACTTC.

This clonotype was found a few times. The chain carries TRBV6-5 and TRBJ1-2; no reliable D call. Germline-derived CDR1 and CDR2 are MNHEY and SVGAGI. The CDR3 is 12 residues long. V gave up 2 bases and J gave up 8 bases, with 9 bases separating them. CDR3 nucleotides: TGTGCCAGCAGTTACCGAGGCTGGGGCTACACCTTC. Translation: CASSYRGWGYTF.

This clonotype was recorded at least ten times. This chain uses TRBV5-5 with TRBJ1-1; 7 nucleotides agree with TRBD1. Germline V gene data show CDR1 as SGHKS and CDR2 as YYEKEE (reference sequence). This CDR3 has 14 residues. After removal of 4 bases from V and 1 base from J, the junction contained 4 bases not matched to a gene. Written as DNA, the CDR3 is TGTGCCAGCAGCCCCTGGGACAGGAACACTGAAGCTTTCTTT. Amino acid sequence: CASSPWDRNTEAFF.

This chain connects TRBV5-5 to TRBJ2-1, with D unresolved. The V and J ends lost 3 bases and 4 bases respectively, with 11 bases between them. This CDR3 is built from 14 residues. Germline loops: CDR1 SGHKS, CDR2 YYEKEE (reference sequence). In nucleotides, the CDR3 is TGTGCCAGCAGCTCCGAGCATTGGTACAATGAGCAGTTCTTC. Its protein product is CASSSEHWYNEQFF.

The chain uses TRBV5-7 and TRBJ1-1; 7 bases map to TRBD1. TRBV5-7 is reported as an ORF; its role is uncertain. The CDR3 runs to 17 residues. J gave up 0 bases and V 4 bases, and 12 bases lay outside the gene matches. This chain's CDR3 is CASSRVPGTAMNTEAFF. CDR3 nucleotide sequence: TGTGCCAGCAGCAGGGTCCCCGGGACAGCAATGAACACTGAAGCTTTCTTT.

This clonotype was seen ten or more times. The chain uses TRBV5-6 and TRBJ2-1; no clear D. This CDR3 contains 15 residues. Germline V gives CDR1 SGHDT, CDR2 YYEEEE. V gave up 2 bases and J gave up 3 bases, with 12 bases separating them. In nucleotides, the CDR3 is TGTGCCAGCAGCTTCAATTTGGATTTCTACAATGAGCAGTTCTTC. Translation: CASSFNLDFYNEQFF.

This clonotype was seen at least ten times. The chain combines TRBV15 with TRBJ2-1; D remains unclear. V lost 2 bases and J 2 bases, leaving 13 bases between the germline ends. The CDR3 totals 16 residues. Germline V gives CDR1 LNHNV, CDR2 YYDKDF (reference sequence). The DNA for the CDR3 is TGTGCCACCAGCAGAATGGTTGTCAGGCCCTACAATGAGCAGTTCTTC. It specifies CATSRMVVRPYNEQFF. Drawing the rest from reference TRBV15 and TRBJ2-1, the complete variable domain is DAMVIQNPRYQVTQFGKPVTLSCSQTLNHNVMYWYQQKSSQAPKLLFHYYDKDFNNEADTPDNFQSRRPNTSFCFLDIRSPGLGDTAMYLCATSRMVVRPYNEQFFGPGTRLTVL.

In this sample, this clonotype turned up many times. V usage is TRBV20-1 and J usage is TRBJ2-1, with 7 nucleotides matching TRBD2. This CDR3 is built from 15 residues. Germline V gene data show CDR1 as DFQATT and CDR2 as SNEGSKA (reference sequence). Germline trimming cut 0 bases from V and 5 bases from J; bases unmatched to any gene: 7. The CDR3 sequence is CSARDPSRGDNEQFF. CDR3 DNA: TGCAGTGCTAGAGATCCCTCACGGGGGGACAATGAGCAGTTCTTC.

This clonotype occurred a few times. The gene calls are TRBV12-3 or TRBV12-4 and TRBJ2-5; a possible D gene is TRBD2 (6 bases). This CDR3 has 15 residues. Trimming pared 1 base from V and 4 bases from J, leaving 13 bases between. The CDR3 bases are TGTGCCAGCAGTTTAGAAGTGGCGGGACTAGAGACCCAGTACTTC. Translated: CASSLEVAGLETQYF.